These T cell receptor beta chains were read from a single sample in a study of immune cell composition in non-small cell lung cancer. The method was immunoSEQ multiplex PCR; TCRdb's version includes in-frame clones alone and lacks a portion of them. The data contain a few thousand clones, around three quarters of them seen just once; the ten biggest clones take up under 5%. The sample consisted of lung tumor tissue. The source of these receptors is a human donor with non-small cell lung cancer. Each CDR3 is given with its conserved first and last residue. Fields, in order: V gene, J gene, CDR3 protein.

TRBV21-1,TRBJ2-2,CASSPPGTGGANTGELFF
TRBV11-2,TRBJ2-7,CASSIDGGRVREQYF
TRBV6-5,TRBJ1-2,CASSYSGTGADGYTF
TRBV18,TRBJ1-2,CASSPASGVEYGYTF
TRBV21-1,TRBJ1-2,CASRAAEGCGYTF
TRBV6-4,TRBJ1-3,CASRTDSFSGNTIYF
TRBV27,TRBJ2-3,CASRPKSTDTQYF
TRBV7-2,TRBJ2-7,CASSLWGDEQYF
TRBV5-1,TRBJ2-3,CASHTGGGTDTQYF
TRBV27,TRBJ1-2,CASSLSFSGTLGGYTF
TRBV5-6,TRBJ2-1,CASSEAGGPYNEQFF
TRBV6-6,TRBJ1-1,CASRGSVGADEAFF
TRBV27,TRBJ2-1,CASTQGGGDEQFF
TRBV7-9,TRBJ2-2,CASSTTFPGELFF
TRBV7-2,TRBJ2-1,CASSLTSGPHNEQFF
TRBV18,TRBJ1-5,CASSPEGARGYQPQHF
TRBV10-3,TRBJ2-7,CAISESGTGWEQYF
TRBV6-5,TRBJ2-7,CASRIGAGEQYF
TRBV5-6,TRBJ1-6,CASSLAGYNSPLHF
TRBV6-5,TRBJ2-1,CASSRGGGAYNEQFF